This T cell receptor (beta chain) originates from a study of STAT5B mutations in CD4+ large granular lymphocyte leukemia. On the study more broadly: Among healthy donors, a particular HLA allele went with more CDR3 'QG' motifs. Study-level findings and limits: The CD4+ versus CD8+ T-LGLL clonality difference may reflect limited sample size.

Clones were read by immunoSEQ multiplex PCR, and TCRdb kept only the in-frame ones, dropping some. This sample yields approximately 20,000 clones, of which 84% are seen a single time; approximately 13% belongs to the top ten. Germline V gene sequence: CDR1 SGHDT, CDR2 YYEEEE. The junction had 12 bases not matched to a gene; V was cut back by 6 bases and J by 5 bases. The CDR3 has 15 amino acids. On this clone itself: Its antigen remains unknown.

Sequenced sample: CD4+ T cells from blood buffy coats. The chain joins TRBV5-6 to TRBJ1-1; 8 bases fit TRBD1. This TCR was recovered from a human donor in good health. This CDR3 is CASTLQGGSETEAFF. The CDR3 nucleotides are TGTGCCAGCACGCTACAGGGGGGAAGTGAGACTGAAGCTTTCTTT.